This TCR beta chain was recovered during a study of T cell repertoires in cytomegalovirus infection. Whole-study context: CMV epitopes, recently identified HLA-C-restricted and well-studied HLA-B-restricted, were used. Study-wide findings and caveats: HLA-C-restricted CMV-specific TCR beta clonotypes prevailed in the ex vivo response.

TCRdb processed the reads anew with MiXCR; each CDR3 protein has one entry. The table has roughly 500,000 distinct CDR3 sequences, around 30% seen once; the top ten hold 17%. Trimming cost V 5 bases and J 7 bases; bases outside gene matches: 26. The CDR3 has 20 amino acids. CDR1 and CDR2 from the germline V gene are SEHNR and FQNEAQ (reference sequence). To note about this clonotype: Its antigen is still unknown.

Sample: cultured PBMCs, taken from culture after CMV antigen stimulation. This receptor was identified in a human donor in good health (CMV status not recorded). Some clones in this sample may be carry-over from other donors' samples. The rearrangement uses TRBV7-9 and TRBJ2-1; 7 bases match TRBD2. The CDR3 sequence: CASSPGPRAIMGGSRNEQFF. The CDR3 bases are TGTGCCAGCAGCCCCGGTCCTCGGGCGATTATGGGAGGGTCGAGAAATGAGCAGTTCTTC.